This is a list of T cell receptor beta chains from one sample in a study of T cells in localized non-small cell lung cancer. Assay used: immunoSEQ multiplex PCR; TCRdb lists only in-frame clones, some missing. The sample lists 100,000 or so clones, approximately 91% occurring once. The input for sequencing was PBMCs, taken before any cancer treatment. These TCRs come from a woman aged 35 to 70 with stage II squamous cell lung carcinoma. CDR3s include the opening cysteine and the closing phenylalanine or tryptophan. Each record gives: CDR3 protein, CDR3 DNA, clone size, V gene, J gene, D gene. The D gene is left open where the match is weak. Only some rows state a clone size, as once, few, many or a class for expanded clones.

CDR3 protein: CASSLSQQNGYTF; CDR3 DNA: TGTGCCAGCAGCTTAAGCCAGCAAAATGGCTACACCTTC; clone size: NA; V gene: TRBV7-6; J gene: TRBJ1-2; D gene: NA
CDR3 protein: CASTTEGGNGYGYTF; CDR3 DNA: TGTGCCAGTACCACCGAAGGGGGGAACGGCTATGGCTACACCTTC; clone size: NA; V gene: TRBV19; J gene: TRBJ1-2; D gene: NA
CDR3 protein: CASSIGAEGTEAFF; CDR3 DNA: TGTGCCAGTAGTATCGGGGCCGAGGGCACTGAAGCTTTCTTT; clone size: once; V gene: TRBV19; J gene: TRBJ1-1; D gene: NA
CDR3 protein: CASSMGVGTEAFF; CDR3 DNA: TGTGCCAGTTCGATGGGGGTAGGCACTGAAGCTTTCTTT; clone size: once; V gene: TRBV6-1; J gene: TRBJ1-1; D gene: NA
CDR3 protein: CASSITVSYEQYF; CDR3 DNA: TGCGCCAGCAGTATAACGGTTTCCTACGAGCAGTACTTC; clone size: NA; V gene: TRBV10-2; J gene: TRBJ2-7; D gene: NA
CDR3 protein: CASSLEGRATEAFF; CDR3 DNA: TGTGCCAGCAGTTTAGAGGGCAGGGCCACTGAAGCTTTCTTT; clone size: NA; V gene: TRBV27; J gene: TRBJ1-1; D gene: NA
CDR3 protein: CASSRDGGFYEQYF; CDR3 DNA: TGTGCCAGCAGCCGGGACGGAGGATTCTACGAGCAGTACTTC; clone size: NA; V gene: TRBV5-5; J gene: TRBJ2-7; D gene: NA
CDR3 protein: CASSLSGSNEKLFF; CDR3 DNA: TGTGCCAGCAGTTTAAGCGGGTCCAATGAAAAACTGTTTTTT; clone size: NA; V gene: TRBV28; J gene: TRBJ1-4; D gene: NA
CDR3 protein: CASSQEGAGPNTEAFF; CDR3 DNA: TGTGCCAGCAGCCAAGAGGGAGCTGGACCTAACACTGAAGCTTTCTTT; clone size: NA; V gene: TRBV4-2; J gene: TRBJ1-1; D gene: NA
CDR3 protein: CASGWEAAYEQYF; CDR3 DNA: TGTGCCAGCGGTTGGGAGGCAGCCTACGAGCAGTACTTC; clone size: NA; V gene: TRBV6-1; J gene: TRBJ2-7; D gene: NA
CDR3 protein: CASSYSWTGAPTPLHF; CDR3 DNA: TGTGCCAGCAGTTACTCCTGGACGGGGGCCCCCACACCCCTCCACTTT; clone size: NA; V gene: TRBV6-6; J gene: TRBJ1-6; D gene: NA
CDR3 protein: CASSLSANYGYTF; CDR3 DNA: TGCGCCAGCAGCTTGTCAGCCAACTATGGCTACACCTTC; clone size: NA; V gene: TRBV5-1; J gene: TRBJ1-2; D gene: NA
CDR3 protein: CASRPPEGFTGYTF; CDR3 DNA: TGTGCCAGTAGGCCCCCCGAGGGGTTTACCGGCTACACCTTC; clone size: once; V gene: TRBV19; J gene: TRBJ1-2; D gene: NA